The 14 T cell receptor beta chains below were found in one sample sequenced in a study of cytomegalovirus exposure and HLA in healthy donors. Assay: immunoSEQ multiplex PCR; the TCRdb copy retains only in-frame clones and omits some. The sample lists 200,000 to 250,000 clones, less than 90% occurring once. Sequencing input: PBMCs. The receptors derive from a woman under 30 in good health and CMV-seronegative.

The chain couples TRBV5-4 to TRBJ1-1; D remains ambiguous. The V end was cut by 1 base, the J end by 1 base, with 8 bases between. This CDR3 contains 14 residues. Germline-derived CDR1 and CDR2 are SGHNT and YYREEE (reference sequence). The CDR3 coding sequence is TGTGCCAGCAGCTTGAAAACAGCGAACACTGAAGCTTTCTTT. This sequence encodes CASSLKTANTEAFF.

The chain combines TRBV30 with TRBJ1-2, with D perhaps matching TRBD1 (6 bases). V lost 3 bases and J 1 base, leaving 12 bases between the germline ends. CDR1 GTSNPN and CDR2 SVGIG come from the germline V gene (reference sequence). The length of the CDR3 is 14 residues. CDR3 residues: CAWRSTGINYGYTF. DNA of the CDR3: TGTGCCTGGAGGTCAACAGGGATTAACTATGGCTACACCTTC.

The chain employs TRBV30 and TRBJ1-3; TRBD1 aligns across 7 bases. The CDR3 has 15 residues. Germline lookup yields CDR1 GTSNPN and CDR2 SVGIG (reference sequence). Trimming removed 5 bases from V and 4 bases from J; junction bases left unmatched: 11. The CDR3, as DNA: TGTGCCTGGGCAGGGGGGGGTGGTGGAGGAAACACCATATATTTT. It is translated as CAWAGGGGGGNTIYF.

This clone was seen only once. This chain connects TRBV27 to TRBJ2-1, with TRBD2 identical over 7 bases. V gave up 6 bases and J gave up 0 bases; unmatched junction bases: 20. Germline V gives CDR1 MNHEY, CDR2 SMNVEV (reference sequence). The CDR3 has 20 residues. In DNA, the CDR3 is TGTGCCAGCAGCTTCAACTATAGGACTAGGGGACCAGTCTCCTACAATGAGCAGTTCTTC. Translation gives CASSFNYRTRGPVSYNEQFF.

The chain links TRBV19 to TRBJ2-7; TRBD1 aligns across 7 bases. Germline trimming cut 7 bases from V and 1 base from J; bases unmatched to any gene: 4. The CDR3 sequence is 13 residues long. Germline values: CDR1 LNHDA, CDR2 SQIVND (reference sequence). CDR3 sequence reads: CASIPTGSYEQYF. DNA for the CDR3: TGTGCCAGTATCCCGACAGGGTCCTACGAGCAGTACTTC.

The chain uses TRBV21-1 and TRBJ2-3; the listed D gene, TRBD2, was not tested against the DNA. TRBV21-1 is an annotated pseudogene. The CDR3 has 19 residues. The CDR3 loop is CASSKALQRAPRGTDTQYF. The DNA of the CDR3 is TGTGCCAGCAGCAAAGCGCTCCAGAGGGCCCCGAGGGGCACAGATACGCAGTATTTT.

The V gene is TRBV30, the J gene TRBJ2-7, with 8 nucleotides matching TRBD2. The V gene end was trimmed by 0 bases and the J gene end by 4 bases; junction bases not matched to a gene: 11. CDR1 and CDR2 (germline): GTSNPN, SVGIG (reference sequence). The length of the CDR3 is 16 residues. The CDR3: CAWSVRASGRSYEQYF. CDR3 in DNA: TGTGCCTGGAGTGTACGGGCTAGCGGGCGTTCTTACGAGCAGTACTTC.

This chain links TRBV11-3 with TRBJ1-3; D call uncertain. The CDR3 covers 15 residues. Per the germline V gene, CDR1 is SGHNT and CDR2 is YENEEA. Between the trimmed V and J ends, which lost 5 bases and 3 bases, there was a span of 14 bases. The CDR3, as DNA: TGTGCCAGCAGCCCATCCGGTGCAATTGGAAACACCATATATTTT. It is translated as CASSPSGAIGNTIYF.

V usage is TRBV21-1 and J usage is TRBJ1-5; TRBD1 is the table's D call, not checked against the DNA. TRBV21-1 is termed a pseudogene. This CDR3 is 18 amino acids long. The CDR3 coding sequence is TGTGCCAGCAGCACGGGACAGGGGAGCCGGTGGGGCAATCAGCCCCAGCATTTT. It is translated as CASSTGQGSRWGNQPQHF.

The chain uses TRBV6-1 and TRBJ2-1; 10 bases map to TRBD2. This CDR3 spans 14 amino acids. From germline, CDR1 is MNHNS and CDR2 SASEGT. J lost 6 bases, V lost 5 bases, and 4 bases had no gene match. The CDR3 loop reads CASSKRGGRNEQFF. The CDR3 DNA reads TGTGCCAGCAGTAAGCGGGGGGGCCGCAATGAGCAGTTCTTC.

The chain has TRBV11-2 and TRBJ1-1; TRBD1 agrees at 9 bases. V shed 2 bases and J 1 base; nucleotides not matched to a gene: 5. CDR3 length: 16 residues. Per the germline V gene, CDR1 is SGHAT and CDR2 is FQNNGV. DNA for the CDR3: TGTGCCAGCAGCTTATTGGCGGGACAGGGGAACACTGAAGCTTTCTTT. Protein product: CASSLLAGQGNTEAFF.

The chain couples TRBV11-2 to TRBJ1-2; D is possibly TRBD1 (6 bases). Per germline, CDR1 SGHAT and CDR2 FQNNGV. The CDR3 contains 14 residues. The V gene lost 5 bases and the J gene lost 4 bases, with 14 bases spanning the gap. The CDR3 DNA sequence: TGTGCCAGCAGCCCTCCCCCACAGGGCTATGGCTACACCTTC. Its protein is CASSPPPQGYGYTF.

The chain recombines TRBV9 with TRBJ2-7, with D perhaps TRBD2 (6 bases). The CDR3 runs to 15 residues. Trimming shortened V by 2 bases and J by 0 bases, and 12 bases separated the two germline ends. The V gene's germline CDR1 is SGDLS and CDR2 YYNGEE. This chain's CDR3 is CASSVFSGPSYEQYF. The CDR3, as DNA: TGTGCCAGCAGCGTGTTCAGCGGGCCCTCCTACGAGCAGTACTTC.

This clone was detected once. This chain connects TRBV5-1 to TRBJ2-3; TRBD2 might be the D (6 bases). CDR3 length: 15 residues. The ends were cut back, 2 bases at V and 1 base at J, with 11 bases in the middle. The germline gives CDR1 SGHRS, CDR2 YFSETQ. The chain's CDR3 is CASSLGGSGTDTQYF. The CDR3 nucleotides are TGCGCCAGCAGCTTAGGAGGGTCAGGCACAGATACGCAGTATTTT.